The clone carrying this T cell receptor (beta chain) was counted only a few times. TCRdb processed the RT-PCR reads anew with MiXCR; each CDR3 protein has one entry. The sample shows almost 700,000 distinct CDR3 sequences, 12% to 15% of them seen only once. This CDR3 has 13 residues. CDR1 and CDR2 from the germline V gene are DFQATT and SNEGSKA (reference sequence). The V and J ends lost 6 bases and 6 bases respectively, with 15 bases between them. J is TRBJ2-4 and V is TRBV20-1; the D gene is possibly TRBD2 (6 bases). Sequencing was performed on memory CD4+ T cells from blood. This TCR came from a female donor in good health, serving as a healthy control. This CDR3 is CSAEGGQVNIQYF. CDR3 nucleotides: TGCAGTGCGGAGGGTGGGCAGGTAAACATTCAGTACTTC.